Listed below are T cell receptor beta chains from one sample, sequenced in a study of molecular identifiers for immune sequencing clone quantification. Using its own MiXCR run on the PCR reads, TCRdb lists one record per CDR3 protein. Seen here are around 460,000 distinct CDR3 sequences, less than 30% observed once, and the top ten hold 0.76%. Sample: naive CD8+ T cells from blood, with Jurkat cell RNA spiked in. The receptor set was obtained from a human donor in good health. Some libraries in this study had Jurkat cell RNA spiked in. Each CDR3 is given with its conserved first and last residue. A D gene is named only where the DNA matches it firmly. Only part of the rows carry a size: once, few, many, or a class if the clone is expanded.

d_gene | j_gene | len | abundance | v_gene | CDR3aa | CDR3nt
. | TRBJ2-5 | 13 | . | TRBV27 | CASRQGGLETQYF | TGTGCCAGCAGGCAGGGGGGATTGGAGACCCAGTACTTC
TRBD2 | TRBJ2-4 | 18 | few | TRBV11-2 | CASSPGTSGGRAKNIQYF | TGTGCCAGCAGCCCAGGGACTAGCGGGGGTCGAGCCAAAAACATTCAGTACTTC
. | TRBJ2-5 | 15 | . | TRBV7-9 | CASNPSWESQETQYF | TGTGCCAGCAACCCAAGTTGGGAGAGCCAAGAGACCCAGTACTTC
TRBD2 | TRBJ2-5 | 14 | . | TRBV20-1 | CSARPGLVFETQYF | TGCAGTGCTAGGCCGGGACTAGTATTCGAGACCCAGTACTTC
. | TRBJ2-5 | 15 | few | TRBV6-5 | CASRPSIADQETQYF | TGTGCCAGCAGACCGTCCATTGCCGATCAAGAGACCCAGTACTTC
. | TRBJ1-1 | 15 | . | TRBV11-2 | CASSLDALMRTEASF | TGTGCCAGCAGCTTAGACGCCCTCATGAGGACTGAAGCTTCCTTT
TRBD2 | TRBJ2-7 | 15 | few | TRBV7-2 | CVSSSPGTSRYEQYF | TGTGTCAGCAGCTCGCCGGGGACTAGTCGCTACGAGCAGTACTTC
. | TRBJ2-1 | 12 | many | TRBV24-1 | CATGRGNDEQFF | TGTGCCACGGGGAGGGGGAACGATGAGCAGTTCTTC
TRBD2 | TRBJ2-7 | 14 | . | TRBV20-1 | CSTREREGPYEQYF | TGCAGTACTAGAGAGCGGGAGGGCCCCTACGAGCAGTACTTC
TRBD2 | TRBJ2-3 | 16 | many | TRBV9 | CASSPGLAGAPGTQYF | TGTGCCAGCAGCCCCGGACTAGCGGGGGCCCCCGGTACGCAGTATTTT
. | TRBJ2-5 | 13 | few | TRBV12-3/TRBV12-4 | CASSLNMKETQYF | TGTGCCAGCAGTTTAAACATGAAAGAGACCCAGTACTTC
TRBD2 | TRBJ2-7 | 13 | . | TRBV30 | CALLAGGSYEQYF | TGTGCCTTACTAGCGGGAGGGTCCTACGAGCAGTACTTC
. | TRBJ2-2 | 17 | . | TRBV4-2 | CASSLPPVGANTEEMFF | TGTGCCAGCAGCCTGCCTCCAGTAGGGGCGAACACCGAGGAGATGTTTTTT